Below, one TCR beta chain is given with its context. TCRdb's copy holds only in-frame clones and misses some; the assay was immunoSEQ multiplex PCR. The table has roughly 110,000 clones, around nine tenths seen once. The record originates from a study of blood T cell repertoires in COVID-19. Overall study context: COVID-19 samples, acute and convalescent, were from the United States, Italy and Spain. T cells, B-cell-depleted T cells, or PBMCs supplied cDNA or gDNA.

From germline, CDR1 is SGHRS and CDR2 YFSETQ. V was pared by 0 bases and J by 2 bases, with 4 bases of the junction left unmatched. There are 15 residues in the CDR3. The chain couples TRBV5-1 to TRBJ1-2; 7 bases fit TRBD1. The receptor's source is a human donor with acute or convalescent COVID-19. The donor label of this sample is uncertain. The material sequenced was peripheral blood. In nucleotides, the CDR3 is TGCGCCAGCAGCTTGGGTGGGGGACAGAACTATGGCTACACCTTC. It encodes CASSLGGGQNYGYTF.